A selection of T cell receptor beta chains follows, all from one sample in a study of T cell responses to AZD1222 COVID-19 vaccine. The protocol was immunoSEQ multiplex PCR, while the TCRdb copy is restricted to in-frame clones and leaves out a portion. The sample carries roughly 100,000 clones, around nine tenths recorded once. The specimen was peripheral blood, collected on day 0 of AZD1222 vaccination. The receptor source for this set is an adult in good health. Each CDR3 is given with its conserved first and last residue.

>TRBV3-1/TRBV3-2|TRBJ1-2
CASSQDGGTGDYYGYTF
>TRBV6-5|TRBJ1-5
CASSYSGELGNQPQHF
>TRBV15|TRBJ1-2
CATSRREGRGVYGYTF
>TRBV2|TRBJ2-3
CASSRTLRDDTQYF
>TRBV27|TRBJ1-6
CASTNRVNNSPLHF
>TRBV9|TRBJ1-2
CASSVPYVWNYGYTF
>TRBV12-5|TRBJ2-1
CASGLAGGYEQFF
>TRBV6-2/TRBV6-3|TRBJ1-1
CASSSGVRAFF
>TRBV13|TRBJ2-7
CASSPGTRSGEQYF
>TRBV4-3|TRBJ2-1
CASSQDGSSGIYNEQFF
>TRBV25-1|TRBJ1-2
CASRGPNQRGYTF
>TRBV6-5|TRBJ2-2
CASKGQAYTGELFF
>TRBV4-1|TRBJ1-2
CASSQGGFGSNYGYTF
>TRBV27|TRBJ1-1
CASSPRTALDAFF
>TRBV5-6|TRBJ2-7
CASSQRDRGYEQYF
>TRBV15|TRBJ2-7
CATSVNRGPYEQYF
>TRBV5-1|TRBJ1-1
CASSLRVQGTEAFF
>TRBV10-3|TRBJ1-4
CAISESVTALNEKLFF
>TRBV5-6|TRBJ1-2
CASRAQGVSGYTF
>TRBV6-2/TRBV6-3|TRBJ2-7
CASSPKGIGGYEQYF
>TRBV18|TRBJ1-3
CASSLDFDPWDTIYF